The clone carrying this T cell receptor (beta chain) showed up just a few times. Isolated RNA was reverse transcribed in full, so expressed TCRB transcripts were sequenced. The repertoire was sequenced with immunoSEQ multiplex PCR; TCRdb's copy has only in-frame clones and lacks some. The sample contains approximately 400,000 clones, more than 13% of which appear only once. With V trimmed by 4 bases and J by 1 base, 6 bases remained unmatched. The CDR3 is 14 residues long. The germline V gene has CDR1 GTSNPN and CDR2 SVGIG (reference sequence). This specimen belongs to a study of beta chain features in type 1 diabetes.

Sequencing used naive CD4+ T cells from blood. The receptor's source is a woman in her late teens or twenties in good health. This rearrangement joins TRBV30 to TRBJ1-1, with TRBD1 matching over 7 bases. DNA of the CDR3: TGTGCCTGGACCCGGGACAGCAGGAACACTGAAGCTTTCTTT. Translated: CAWTRDSRNTEAFF.